Presented here are 20 T cell receptor beta chains from one specimen sequenced in a study of blood T cell repertoires in COVID-19. Assay used: immunoSEQ multiplex PCR; TCRdb lists only in-frame clones, some missing. The data contain tens of thousands of clones, around four fifths of them singletons. The sequencing input was peripheral blood. Every receptor here comes from a human donor in a cohort sampled during active COVID-19.

The V call is TRBV5-8, the J call TRBJ1-2, with 9 bases lining up with TRBD1. CDR1 is SGHTS, CDR2 YDEGEE, per germline. The CDR3 totals 16 residues. Germline trimming cut 0 bases from V and 4 bases from J; bases unmatched to any gene: 7. The CDR3 protein is CASSLEPGQGLYGYTF. CDR3 nucleotides: TGTGCCAGCAGCTTGGAGCCCGGACAGGGGCTCTATGGCTACACCTTC. Based on the CDR3 plus reference TRBV5-8 and TRBJ1-2, the full variable domain is EAGVTQSPTHLIKTRGQQATLRCSPISGHTSVYWYQQALGLGLQFLLWYDEGEERNRGNFPPRFSGRQFPNYSSELNVNALELEDSALYLCASSLEPGQGLYGYTFGSGTRLTVV.

The V gene is TRBV5-1, the J gene TRBJ1-4; 8 bases align to TRBD1. CDR1 and CDR2 from the germline V gene are SGHRS and YFSETQ. This CDR3 contains 15 residues. J gave up 6 bases and V 4 bases, and 8 bases lay outside the gene matches. The CDR3 is CASSPRQGTDEKLFF. The CDR3 DNA is TGCGCCAGCAGCCCCCGACAGGGGACGGATGAAAAACTGTTTTTT.

This clone was seen only a few times. The rearrangement joins TRBV5-8 to TRBJ1-2; D gene ambiguous. The CDR3 covers 13 residues. The V gene's germline CDR1 is SGHTS and CDR2 YDEGEE. The V and J ends lost 2 bases and 0 bases respectively, with 5 bases between them. CDR3 sequence reads: CASSFDSNYGYTF. For the CDR3, the DNA is TGTGCCAGCAGCTTCGACTCTAACTATGGCTACACCTTC.

The gene calls are TRBV28 and TRBJ1-5; possible D gene TRBD1, 6 bases. From germline, CDR1 is MDHEN and CDR2 SYDVKM. The CDR3 consists of 16 residues. V gave up 5 bases and J gave up 6 bases, with 20 bases separating them. CDR3 region: CASSPPTGYQFQPQHF. The CDR3 coding sequence is TGTGCCAGCAGTCCCCCCACAGGGTACCAATTTCAGCCCCAGCATTTT.

V is TRBV29-1 and J is TRBJ1-2; D is possibly TRBD1 (5 bases). Germline V gene data show CDR1 as SQVTM and CDR2 as ANQGSEA. The CDR3 consists of 17 residues. Trimming shortened V by 0 bases and J by 5 bases, and 22 bases separated the two germline ends. This chain's CDR3 is CSVEEAAGNLIPYGYTF. The CDR3 DNA reads as TGCAGCGTTGAAGAGGCGGCAGGGAATCTTATTCCTTATGGCTACACCTTC.

The gene calls are TRBV7-9 and TRBJ2-3, with D unclear. The V end lost 2 bases, the J end lost 2 bases, and 14 bases lay between the germline ends. The CDR3 contains 16 residues. Per germline, CDR1 SEHNR and CDR2 FQNEAQ (reference sequence). The CDR3 DNA reads TGTGCCAGCAGCTTAAGACCCTGGAGCAACACAGATACGCAGTATTTT. This sequence encodes CASSLRPWSNTDTQYF.

The J gene is TRBJ2-7, the V gene TRBV6-2 or TRBV6-3, with TRBD2 as a possible D gene (5 bases). Per germline, CDR1 MNHEY and CDR2 SVGEGT. The ends were cut back, 2 bases at V and 7 bases at J, with 21 bases in the middle. This CDR3 has 16 amino acids. The CDR3 DNA sequence: TGTGCCAGCAGTTACAGTCGGAGGACTTCGCCCGGGGAGCAGTACTTC. It translates to CASSYSRRTSPGEQYF.

This clone was picked up a small number of times. V usage is TRBV7-2 and J usage is TRBJ2-3; the match to TRBD2 covers 9 bases. This CDR3 is built from 15 residues. The V and J ends lost 5 bases and 2 bases, in that order; junction bases with no gene match: 5. The germline V gene has CDR1 SGHTA and CDR2 FQGNSA. CDR3 residues: CASSVSGGNTDTQYF. Written as DNA, the CDR3 is TGTGCCAGCAGCGTTAGCGGGGGTAACACAGATACGCAGTATTTT.

This sequence joins TRBV18 and TRBJ2-1, with TRBD2 matching over 14 bases. The CDR3 totals 15 residues. With V trimmed by 4 bases and J by 6 bases, 2 bases remained unmatched. The V gene's germline CDR1 is KGHSH and CDR2 LQKENI. The CDR3 loop reads CASSRLAGGPNEQFF. In nucleotides, the CDR3 is TGTGCCAGCTCACGACTAGCGGGGGGGCCCAATGAGCAGTTCTTC.

V and J are TRBV5-6 and TRBJ2-1; D is undetermined. V was trimmed by 4 bases and J by 4 bases, leaving 15 bases between them. There are 15 residues in the CDR3. Germline V lookup: CDR1 SGHDT, CDR2 YYEEEE. The CDR3 DNA reads TGTGCCAGCAGCAGCCTTGAGGTAGAGTACAATGAGCAGTTCTTC. This gives the protein CASSSLEVEYNEQFF.

This chain connects TRBV12-3 or TRBV12-4 to TRBJ2-1; D unclear. V was pared by 6 bases and J by 9 bases, with 15 bases between. This CDR3 region has 13 residues. CDR3 in amino acids: CASSPREYGEQFF. DNA of the CDR3: TGTGCCAGCAGCCCCCGCGAATATGGTGAGCAGTTCTTC.

CDR3 loop: CASSLFPRGNSPLHF. Written as DNA, the CDR3 is TGTGCCAGCAGCTTATTCCCCAGGGGTAATTCACCCCTCCACTTT. The chain combines TRBV7-3 with TRBJ1-6; D possibly corresponds to TRBD1 (6 bases). Germline-derived CDR1 and CDR2 are SGHTA and FQGTGA. CDR3 length: 15 residues. The germline V and J ends were trimmed by 2 bases and 6 bases, with 11 bases remaining between them.

The chain links TRBV28 to TRBJ1-4; 8 nucleotides agree with TRBD1. The junction had 13 bases not matched to a gene; V was cut back by 5 bases and J by 8 bases. This CDR3 comprises 16 residues. Per germline, CDR1 MDHEN and CDR2 SYDVKM. The CDR3 sequence: CASSPGSTGVREKLFF. CDR3 in DNA: TGTGCCAGCAGTCCCGGATCGACAGGGGTGCGGGAAAAACTGTTTTTT.

This chain joins TRBV27 and TRBJ1-1; tentatively, D is TRBD1 (5 bases). This CDR3 region has 17 residues. V dropped 0 bases and J dropped 1 base, with 15 bases sitting between them. Looked up from germline, CDR1 is MNHEY and CDR2 is SMNVEV (reference sequence). The CDR3 sequence is CASSLSRVGGANTEAFF. The CDR3 region has the DNA TGTGCCAGCAGTTTATCTAGGGTAGGAGGGGCGAACACTGAAGCTTTCTTT.

This clone was counted between two and nine times. The chain is built from TRBV5-1 and TRBJ1-6, with 7 bases aligning to TRBD1. Trimming took 4 bases from V and 9 from J; bases not matched to a gene: 13. The CDR3 extends over 16 amino acids. The V gene's germline CDR1 is SGHRS and CDR2 YFSETQ. CDR3 loop: CASSPDGDSFSSPLHF. The DNA for the CDR3 is TGCGCCAGCAGCCCGGATGGGGACAGCTTCAGTTCACCCCTCCACTTT.

J is TRBJ1-3 and V is TRBV3-1 (or the pseudogene TRBV3-2); D is ambiguous. V was pared by 4 bases and J by 1 base, with 20 bases between. Germline loops: CDR1 LGHDT, CDR2 YNNKEL (reference sequence). The CDR3 has 18 residues. In DNA form, the CDR3 reads TGTGCCAGCAGCCTCTCCCGGTACCTACCTTTTTCTGGAAACACCATATATTTT. Residues: CASSLSRYLPFSGNTIYF.

The chain links TRBV7-2 to TRBJ2-3; the D is unclear. The CDR3 sequence is 15 residues long. Deletions cut 1 base from V and 6 bases from J, with 14 bases between. Germline CDR1 and CDR2: SGHTA and FQGNSA. For the CDR3, the DNA is TGTGCCAGCAGCTTAGATCGACACCTCCTGGATACGCAGTATTTT. Residues: CASSLDRHLLDTQYF.

The CDR3 nucleotides are TGCGCCAGCAGCTTGACTAGCGGGAACTACAATGAGCAGTTCTTC. Its protein is CASSLTSGNYNEQFF. The gene calls are TRBV4-1 and TRBJ2-1; 11 bases are a match to TRBD2. The CDR3 is 15 amino acids. Germline CDR1 reads MGHRA; CDR2 reads YSYEKL. V trimming: 5 bases; J trimming: 3 bases; junction bases outside the gene matches: 3.

The chain uses TRBV7-3 and TRBJ2-3; D is perhaps TRBD1 (5 bases). This CDR3 spans 15 amino acids. V dropped 8 bases and J dropped 1 base, with 16 bases sitting between them. The V gene's germline CDR1 is SGHTA and CDR2 FQGTGA. CDR3 nucleotide sequence: TGTGCCAGCTCCTTAGACAGCCGAGGCACAGATACGCAGTATTTT. Encoded protein: CASSLDSRGTDTQYF. Combining the CDR3 with reference TRBV7-3 and TRBJ2-3 gives the whole variable domain GAGVSQTPSNKVTEKGKYVELRCDPISGHTALYWYRQSLGQGPEFLIYFQGTGAADDSGLPNDRFFAVRPEGSVSTLKIQRTERGDSAVYLCASSLDSRGTDTQYFGPGTRLTVL.

This clone was found once. The J gene is TRBJ2-3, the V gene TRBV19; 10 bases fit TRBD2. Trimming took 3 bases from V and 2 from J; bases not matched to a gene: 5. Germline CDR1 reads LNHDA; CDR2 reads SQIVND (reference sequence). The CDR3 is 16 amino acids. CDR3 sequence reads: CASSIRTSGVTDTQYF. CDR3 nucleotide sequence: TGTGCCAGTAGTATTCGGACTAGCGGTGTCACAGATACGCAGTATTTT.